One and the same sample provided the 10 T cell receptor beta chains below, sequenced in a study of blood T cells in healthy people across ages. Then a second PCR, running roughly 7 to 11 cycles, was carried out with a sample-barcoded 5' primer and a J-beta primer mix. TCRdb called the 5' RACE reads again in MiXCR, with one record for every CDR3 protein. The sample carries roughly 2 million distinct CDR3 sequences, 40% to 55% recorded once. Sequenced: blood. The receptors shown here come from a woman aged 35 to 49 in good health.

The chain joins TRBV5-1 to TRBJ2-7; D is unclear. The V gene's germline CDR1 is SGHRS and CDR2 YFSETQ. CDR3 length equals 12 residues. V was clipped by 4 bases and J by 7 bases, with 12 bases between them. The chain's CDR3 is CASSIETCEQYF. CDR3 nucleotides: TGCGCCAGCAGCATAGAGACATGTGAGCAGTACTTC. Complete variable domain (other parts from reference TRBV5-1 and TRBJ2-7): KAGVTQTPRYLIKTRGQQVTLSCSPISGHRSVSWYQQTPGQGLQFLFEYFSETQRNKGNFPGRFSGRQFSNSRSEMNVSTLELGDSALYLCASSIETCEQYFGPGTRLTVT.

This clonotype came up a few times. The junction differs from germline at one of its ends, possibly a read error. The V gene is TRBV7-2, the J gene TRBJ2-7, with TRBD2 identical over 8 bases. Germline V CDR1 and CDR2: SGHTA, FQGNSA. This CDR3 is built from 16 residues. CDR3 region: CASSFRGGPWFDEQYF. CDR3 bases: TGCGCCAGCAGCTTCCGGGGGGGCCCCTGGTTCGACGAGCAGTACTTC.

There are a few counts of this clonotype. The CDR3 DNA reads as TGCAGTGCTAGATGGGGGGACTCCTACAATGAGCAGTTCTTC. Residues: CSARWGDSYNEQFF. V gene TRBV20-1 combines with J gene TRBJ2-1, with TRBD2 as a possible D gene (6 bases). The CDR3 spans 14 residues. CDR1 and CDR2 from the germline V gene are DFQATT and SNEGSKA (reference sequence). Trimming took 2 bases from V and 0 from J, leaving 8 bases between them.

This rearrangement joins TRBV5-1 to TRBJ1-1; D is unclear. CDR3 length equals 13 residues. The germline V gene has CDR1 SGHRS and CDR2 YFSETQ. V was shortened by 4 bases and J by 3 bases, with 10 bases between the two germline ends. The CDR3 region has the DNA TGCGCCAGCAGCCTCAGCTACTACACTGAAGCTTTCTTT. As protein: CASSLSYYTEAFF.

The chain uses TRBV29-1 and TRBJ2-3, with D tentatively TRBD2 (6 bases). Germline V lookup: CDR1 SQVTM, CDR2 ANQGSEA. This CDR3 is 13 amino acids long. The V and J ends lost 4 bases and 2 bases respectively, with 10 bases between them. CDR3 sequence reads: CSVGGLFTDTQYF. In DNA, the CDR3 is TGCAGCGTTGGAGGACTATTCACAGATACGCAGTATTTT.

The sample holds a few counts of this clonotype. CDR3 sequence (DNA): TGCGCCAGCAGCCCCCGGGCAGGTCTGAATTCACCCCTCCACTTT. Its translation: CASSPRAGLNSPLHF. This chain joins TRBV4-1 and TRBJ1-6, with D unresolved. The CDR3 sequence is 15 residues long. Between the trimmed V and J ends, which lost 4 bases and 7 bases, there was a span of 14 bases. Germline loops: CDR1 MGHRA, CDR2 YSYEKL.

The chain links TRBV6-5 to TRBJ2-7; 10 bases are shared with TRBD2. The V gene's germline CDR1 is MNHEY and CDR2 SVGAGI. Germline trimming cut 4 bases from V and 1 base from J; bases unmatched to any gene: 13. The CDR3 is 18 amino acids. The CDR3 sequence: CASSSTGTSAETSYEQYF. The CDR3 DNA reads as TGTGCCAGCAGTTCCACCGGGACTAGCGCGGAGACTTCCTACGAGCAGTACTTC.

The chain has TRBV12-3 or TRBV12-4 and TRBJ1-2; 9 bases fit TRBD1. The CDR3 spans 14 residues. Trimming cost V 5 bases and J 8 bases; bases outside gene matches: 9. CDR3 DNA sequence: TGTGCCAGCAGTCCCCAGGACAGGGGCGAAGGCTACACCTTC. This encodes CASSPQDRGEGYTF.

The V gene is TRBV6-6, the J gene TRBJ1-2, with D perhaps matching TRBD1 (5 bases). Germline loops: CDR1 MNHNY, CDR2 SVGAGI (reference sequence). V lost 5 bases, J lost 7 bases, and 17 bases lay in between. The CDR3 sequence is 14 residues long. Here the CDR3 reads CASSRGGGGVGYTF. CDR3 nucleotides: TGTGCCAGCAGTAGGGGCGGGGGAGGAGTTGGCTACACCTTC.

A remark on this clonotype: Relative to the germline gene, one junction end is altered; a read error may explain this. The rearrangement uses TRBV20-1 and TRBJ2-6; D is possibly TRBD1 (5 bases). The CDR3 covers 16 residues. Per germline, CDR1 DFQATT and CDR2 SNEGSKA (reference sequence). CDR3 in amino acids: CSARDSLDGGADVLTF. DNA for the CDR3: TGCAGTGCTAGAGACTCCTTAGATGGTGGGGCCGACGTCCTGACTTTC.